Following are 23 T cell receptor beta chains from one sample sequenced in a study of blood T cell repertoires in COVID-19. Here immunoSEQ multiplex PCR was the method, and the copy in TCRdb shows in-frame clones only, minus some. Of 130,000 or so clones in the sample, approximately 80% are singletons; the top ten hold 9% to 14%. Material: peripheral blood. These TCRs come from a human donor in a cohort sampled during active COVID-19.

DNA for the CDR3: TGTGCCAGCAGCCCTTCGACAGGGACGAGTTCACCCCTCCACTTT. Its protein product is CASSPSTGTSSPLHF. V gene TRBV5-4 combines with J gene TRBJ1-6, with 7 bases lining up with TRBD1. V was pared by 4 bases and J by 9 bases, with 10 bases of the junction left unmatched. Germline CDR1 SGHNT, CDR2 YYREEE (reference sequence). The CDR3 is 15 residues long.

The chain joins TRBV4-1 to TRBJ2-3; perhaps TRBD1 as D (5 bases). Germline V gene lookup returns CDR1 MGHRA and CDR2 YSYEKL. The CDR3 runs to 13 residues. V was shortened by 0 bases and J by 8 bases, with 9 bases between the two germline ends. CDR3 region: CASSQDRGRTQYF. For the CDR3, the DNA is TGCGCCAGCAGCCAAGATAGGGGCCGTACGCAGTATTTT.

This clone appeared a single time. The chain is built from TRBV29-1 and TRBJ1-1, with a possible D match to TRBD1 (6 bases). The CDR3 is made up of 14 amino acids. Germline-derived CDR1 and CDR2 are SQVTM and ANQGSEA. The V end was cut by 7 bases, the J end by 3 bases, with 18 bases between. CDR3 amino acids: CSGITGQLDTEAFF. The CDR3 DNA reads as TGCAGCGGAATAACCGGACAGTTGGACACTGAAGCTTTCTTT.

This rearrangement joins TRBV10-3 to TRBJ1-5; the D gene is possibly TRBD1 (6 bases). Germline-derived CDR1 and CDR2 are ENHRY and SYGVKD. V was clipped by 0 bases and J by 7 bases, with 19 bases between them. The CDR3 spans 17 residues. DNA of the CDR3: TGTGCCATCAGTGAGTCGGGGGCAGTCCTAGGGTTGCAGCCCCAGCATTTT. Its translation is CAISESGAVLGLQPQHF.

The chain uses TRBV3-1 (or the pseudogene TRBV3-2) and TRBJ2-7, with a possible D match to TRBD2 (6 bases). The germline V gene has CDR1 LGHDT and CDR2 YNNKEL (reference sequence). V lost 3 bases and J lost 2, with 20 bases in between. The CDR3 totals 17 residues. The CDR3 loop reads CASSHDDPGLPPYEQYF. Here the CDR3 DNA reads TGTGCCAGCAGCCACGACGATCCGGGACTTCCCCCCTACGAGCAGTACTTC.

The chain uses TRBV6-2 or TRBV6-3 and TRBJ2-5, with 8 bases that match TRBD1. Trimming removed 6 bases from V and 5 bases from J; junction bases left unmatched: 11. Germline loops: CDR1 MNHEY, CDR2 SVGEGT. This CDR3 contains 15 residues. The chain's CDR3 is CASSSTQGARETQYF. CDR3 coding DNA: TGTGCCAGCAGCTCCACCCAGGGGGCGCGCGAGACCCAGTACTTC.

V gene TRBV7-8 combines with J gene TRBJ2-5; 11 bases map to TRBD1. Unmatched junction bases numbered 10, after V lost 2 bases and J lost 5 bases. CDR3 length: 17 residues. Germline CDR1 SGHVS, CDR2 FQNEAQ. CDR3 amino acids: CASSLYIGQGARETQYF. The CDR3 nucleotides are TGTGCCAGCAGCTTATATATCGGACAGGGGGCGCGGGAGACCCAGTACTTC.

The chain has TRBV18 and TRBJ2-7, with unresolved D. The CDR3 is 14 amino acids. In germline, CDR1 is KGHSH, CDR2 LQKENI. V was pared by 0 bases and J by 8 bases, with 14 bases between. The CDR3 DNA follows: TGTGCCAGCTCACCACCGGAATCCGGGTATAAGCAGTACTTC. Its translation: CASSPPESGYKQYF.

CDR3 sequence (DNA): TGTGCCAGCAGTTTGGTAGCGGGGGGGCACAATGAGCAGTTCTTC. The encoded protein is CASSLVAGGHNEQFF. The chain recombines TRBV6-2 or TRBV6-3 with TRBJ2-1, with 11 nucleotides matching TRBD2. The CDR3 consists of 15 residues. With V trimmed by 4 bases and J by 5 bases, 4 bases remained unmatched. Germline values: CDR1 MNHEY, CDR2 SVGEGT.

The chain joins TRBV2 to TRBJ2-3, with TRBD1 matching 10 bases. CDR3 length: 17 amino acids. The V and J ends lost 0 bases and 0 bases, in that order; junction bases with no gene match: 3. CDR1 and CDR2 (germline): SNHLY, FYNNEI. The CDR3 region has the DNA TGTGCCAGCAGTGAAGCGAGGACAGGGGGTAGCACAGATACGCAGTATTTT. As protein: CASSEARTGGSTDTQYF.

CDR3 nucleotide sequence: TGTGCCAGCAGTGAAGGGACTGCGGGGCTCGCAGATACGCAGTATTTT. Amino acid sequence: CASSEGTAGLADTQYF. The chain has TRBV2 and TRBJ2-3; tentative D call: TRBD2 (6 bases). Germline V CDR1 and CDR2: SNHLY, FYNNEI. The CDR3 is 16 amino acids. Trimming removed 1 base at V and 4 bases at J, with 15 bases between.

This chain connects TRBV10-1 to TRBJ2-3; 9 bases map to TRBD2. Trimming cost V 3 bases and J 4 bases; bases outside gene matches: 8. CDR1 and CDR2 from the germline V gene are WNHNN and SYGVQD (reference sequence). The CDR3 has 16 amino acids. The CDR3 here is CASSDLLAGRPDTQYF. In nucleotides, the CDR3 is TGCGCCAGCAGTGATTTGCTAGCGGGGCGCCCAGATACGCAGTATTTT.

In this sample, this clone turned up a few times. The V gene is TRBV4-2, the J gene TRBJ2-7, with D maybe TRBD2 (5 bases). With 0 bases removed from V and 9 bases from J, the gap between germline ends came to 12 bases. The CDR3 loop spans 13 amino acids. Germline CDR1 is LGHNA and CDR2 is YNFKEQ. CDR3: CASSQDAQEVQYF. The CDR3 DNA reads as TGTGCCAGCAGCCAAGATGCTCAGGAGGTGCAGTACTTC.

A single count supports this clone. The CDR3: CASRNTGNRDEQYF. Written as DNA, the CDR3 is TGTGCCAGCAGAAACACAGGGAATCGGGACGAGCAGTACTTC. This chain uses TRBV13 with TRBJ2-7, with D tentatively TRBD1 (6 bases). Trimming removed 6 bases at V and 5 bases at J, with 17 bases between. CDR1 and CDR2 (germline): PRHDT, FYEKMQ (reference sequence). The CDR3 spans 14 residues. The full variable domain, its missing parts supplied by reference TRBV13 and TRBJ2-7, is AAGVIQSPRHLIKEKRETATLKCYPIPRHDTVYWYQQGPGQDPQFLISFYEKMQSDKGSIPDRFSAQQFSDYHSELNMSSLELGDSALYFCASRNTGNRDEQYFGPGTRLTVT.

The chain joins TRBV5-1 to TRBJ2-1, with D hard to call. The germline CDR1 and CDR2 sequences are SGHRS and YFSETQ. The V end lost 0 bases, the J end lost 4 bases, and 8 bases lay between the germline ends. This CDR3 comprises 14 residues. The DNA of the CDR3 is TGCGCCAGCAGCTTGGGCGACATATACAATGAGCAGTTCTTC. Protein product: CASSLGDIYNEQFF.

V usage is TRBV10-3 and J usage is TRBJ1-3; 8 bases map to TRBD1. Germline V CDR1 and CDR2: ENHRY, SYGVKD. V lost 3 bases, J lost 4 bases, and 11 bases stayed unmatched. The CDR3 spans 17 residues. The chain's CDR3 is CAISEYGQGGPGNTIYF. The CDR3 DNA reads TGTGCCATCAGTGAATACGGACAGGGAGGCCCCGGAAACACCATATATTTT.

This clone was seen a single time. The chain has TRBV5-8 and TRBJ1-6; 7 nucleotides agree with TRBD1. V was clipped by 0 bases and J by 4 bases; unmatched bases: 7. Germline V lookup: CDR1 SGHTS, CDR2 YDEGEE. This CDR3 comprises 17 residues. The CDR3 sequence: CASSLGTGDIYNSPLHF. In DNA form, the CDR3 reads TGTGCCAGCAGCTTGGGCACAGGGGATATTTATAATTCACCCCTCCACTTT. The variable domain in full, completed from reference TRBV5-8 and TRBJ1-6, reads EAGVTQSPTHLIKTRGQQATLRCSPISGHTSVYWYQQALGLGLQFLLWYDEGEERNRGNFPPRFSGRQFPNYSSELNVNALELEDSALYLCASSLGTGDIYNSPLHFGNGTRLTVT.

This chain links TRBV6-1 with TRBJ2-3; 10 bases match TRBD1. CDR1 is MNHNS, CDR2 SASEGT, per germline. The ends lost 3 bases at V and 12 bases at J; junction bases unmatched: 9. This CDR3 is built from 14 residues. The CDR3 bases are TGTGCCAGCAGTGAGGGACAGGGGCCTCGAAGTCAGTATTTT. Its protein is CASSEGQGPRSQYF.

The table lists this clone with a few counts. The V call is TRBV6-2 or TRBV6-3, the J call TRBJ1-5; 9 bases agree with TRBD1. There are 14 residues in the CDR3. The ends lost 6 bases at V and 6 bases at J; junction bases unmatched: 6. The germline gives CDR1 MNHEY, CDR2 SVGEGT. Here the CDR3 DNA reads TGTGCCAGCAGCCGAACAGGGGGCATTCAGCCCCAGCATTTT. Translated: CASSRTGGIQPQHF.

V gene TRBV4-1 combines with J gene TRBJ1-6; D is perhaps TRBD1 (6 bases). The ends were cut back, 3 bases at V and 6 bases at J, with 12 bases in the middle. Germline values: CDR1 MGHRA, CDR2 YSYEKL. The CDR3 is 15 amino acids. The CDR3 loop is CASSHGQFLNSPLHF. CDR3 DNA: TGCGCCAGCAGCCACGGACAGTTTCTTAATTCACCCCTCCACTTT.

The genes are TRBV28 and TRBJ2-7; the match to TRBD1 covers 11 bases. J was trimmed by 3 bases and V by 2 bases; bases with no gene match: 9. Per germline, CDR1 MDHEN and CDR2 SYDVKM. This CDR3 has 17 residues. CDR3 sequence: CASSLPAPGQGGYEQYF. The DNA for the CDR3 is TGTGCCAGCAGTTTACCCGCACCGGGACAGGGGGGCTACGAGCAGTACTTC.

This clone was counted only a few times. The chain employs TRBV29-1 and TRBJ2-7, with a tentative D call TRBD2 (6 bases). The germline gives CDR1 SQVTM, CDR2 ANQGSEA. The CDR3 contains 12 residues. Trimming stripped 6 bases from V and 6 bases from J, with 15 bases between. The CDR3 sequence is CSVSGLSFEQYF. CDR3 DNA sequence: TGCAGCGTAAGCGGGCTTTCGTTCGAGCAGTACTTC.

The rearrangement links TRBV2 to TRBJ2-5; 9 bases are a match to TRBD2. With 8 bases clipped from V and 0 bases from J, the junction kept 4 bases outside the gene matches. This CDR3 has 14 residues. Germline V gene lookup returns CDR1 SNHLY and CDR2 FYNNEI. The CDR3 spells CASGSGGHQETQYF. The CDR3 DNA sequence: TGTGCCAGCGGTAGCGGGGGCCACCAAGAGACCCAGTACTTC.